The table lists the clone carrying this T cell receptor beta chain with a count of one. Its antigen is not known. Sequenced by immunoSEQ multiplex PCR; TCRdb stores in-frame clones only, minus some. Here the sample spans roughly 2.6 million clones, 85% to 95% being singletons. This entry is derived from a study of shared clonotypes between healthy human individuals. Germline lookup yields CDR1 GTSNPN and CDR2 SVGIG (reference sequence). The CDR3 runs 12 residues. Trimming shortened V by 6 bases and J by 3 bases, and 12 bases separated the two germline ends. Study conclusions and caveats: Four donors had roughly 5% of their naive CD4 clonotypes in common.

The receptor was isolated from a man younger than 35 in good health. The material sequenced was naive CD4+ T cells sorted from blood. Specified subset: CD45RA+ positively selected. The chain combines TRBV30 with TRBJ2-7; no definite D call. The DNA for the CDR3 is TGTGCCTGTTCCAGTTCCTTCTACGAGCAGTACTTC. Translated, it gives CACSSSFYEQYF.